A single sample is the source of the 14 T cell receptor beta chains below, sequenced in a study of T cell changes during pregnancy in multiple sclerosis. Sequencing used immunoSEQ multiplex PCR; TCRdb keeps in-frame clones, though not all of them. The table shows tens of thousands of clones, with around 92% occurring only once. This sample comprised peripheral blood, obtained after pregnancy. The receptors stem from a female donor with multiple sclerosis, enrolled in a pregnancy study.

The chain is built from TRBV27 and TRBJ1-1; TRBD1 is a possible D gene (5 bases). V was trimmed by 0 bases and J by 5 bases, leaving 13 bases between them. The CDR3 totals 15 residues. The V gene's germline CDR1 is MNHEY and CDR2 SMNVEV (reference sequence). CDR3 nucleotides: TGTGCCAGCAGTTTATCTCGGGCAGGGTGGACTGAAGCTTTCTTT. Translation gives CASSLSRAGWTEAFF.

J is TRBJ1-2 and V is TRBV28, with D tentatively TRBD1 (6 bases). Trimming took off 3 bases at V and 2 bases at J, with 13 bases between the two ends. The CDR3 runs 15 residues. Germline V gene lookup returns CDR1 MDHEN and CDR2 SYDVKM. Written as DNA, the CDR3 is TGTGCCAGCAGTTTCCCAGGGGTCGGGAACTATGGCTACACCTTC. Amino acids: CASSFPGVGNYGYTF.

This chain connects TRBV2 to TRBJ2-7, with 11 bases fitting TRBD1. Germline loops: CDR1 SNHLY, CDR2 FYNNEI. The V gene end was trimmed by 7 bases and the J gene end by 6 bases; junction bases not matched to a gene: 5. This CDR3 region has 13 residues. This CDR3 is CASTGTGGVEQYF. Written as DNA, the CDR3 is TGTGCCAGCACCGGGACAGGGGGGGTCGAGCAGTACTTC.

This chain connects TRBV6-1 to TRBJ1-3; TRBD1 is a possible D gene (6 bases). The CDR3 contains 17 residues. V lost 0 bases and J 4 bases, leaving 16 bases between the germline ends. The germline V gene has CDR1 MNHNS and CDR2 SASEGT. CDR3 sequence: CASSEAPKTGPGNTIYF. The CDR3 DNA is TGTGCCAGCAGTGAAGCACCCAAAACAGGGCCCGGAAACACCATATATTTT.

In this sample, this clone turned up a few times. The rearrangement joins TRBV9 to TRBJ1-4, with D tentatively TRBD1 (6 bases). The CDR3 covers 14 residues. V was clipped by 8 bases and J by 7 bases, with 18 bases between them. Germline lookup yields CDR1 SGDLS and CDR2 YYNGEE. CDR3 region: CASSRQDGIEKLFF. The CDR3 DNA follows: TGTGCCAGTTCCAGACAGGACGGTATTGAAAAACTGTTTTTT.

This sequence joins TRBV25-1 and TRBJ2-7, with a possible D match to TRBD2 (5 bases). CDR3 length: 15 amino acids. V gave up 4 bases and J gave up 3 bases, with 16 bases separating them. Germline V gene data show CDR1 as MGHDK and CDR2 as SYGVNS. CDR3 sequence reads: CASSATDGLLYEQYF. CDR3 sequence (DNA): TGTGCCAGCAGTGCTACAGACGGACTTCTCTACGAGCAGTACTTC.

The rearrangement joins TRBV5-1 to TRBJ2-7; TRBD2 might be the D (7 bases). This CDR3 has 15 residues. V was trimmed by 4 bases and J by 5 bases, leaving 19 bases between them. Germline V gene lookup returns CDR1 SGHRS and CDR2 YFSETQ. CDR3 nucleotide sequence: TGCGCCAGCAGCGGGGGGGCGGCAGGGACCCACGAGCAGTACTTC. Its protein is CASSGGAAGTHEQYF.

The V gene is TRBV6-5, the J gene TRBJ1-1; weak D call: TRBD1 (5 bases). This CDR3 spans 15 amino acids. CDR1 is MNHEY and CDR2 is SVGAGI in the germline V gene. Between the trimmed V and J ends, which lost 0 bases and 3 bases, there was a span of 11 bases. This CDR3 is CASSYSPAGYTEAFF. CDR3 coding DNA: TGTGCCAGCAGTTACTCCCCCGCAGGGTACACTGAAGCTTTCTTT.

The chain uses TRBV7-2 and TRBJ2-5; D is unclear. CDR1 is SGHTA, CDR2 FQGNSA, per germline. CDR3 length equals 15 residues. Deletions cut 1 base from V and 2 bases from J, with 11 bases between. The CDR3 sequence: CASSLVEAAQETQYF. CDR3 in DNA: TGTGCCAGCAGCTTAGTTGAGGCAGCTCAAGAGACCCAGTACTTC.

This clone has a single count. The V and J genes are TRBV4-1 and TRBJ2-1; TRBD2 might be the D (5 bases). The CDR3 loop spans 16 amino acids. V lost 0 bases, J lost 3 bases, and 12 bases lay in between. In germline, CDR1 is MGHRA, CDR2 YSYEKL. The CDR3 DNA follows: TGCGCCAGCAGCCAAGATGGAGGACCTAACTACAATGAGCAGTTCTTC. Translating it yields CASSQDGGPNYNEQFF.

The chain is built from TRBV2 and TRBJ2-1; D not resolved. Trimming left V 3 bases short and J 8 bases short, with 8 bases between. Looked up from germline, CDR1 is SNHLY and CDR2 is FYNNEI. The CDR3 sequence is 12 residues long. The CDR3 protein is CASSESDYEQFF. CDR3 DNA: TGTGCCAGCAGTGAGAGTGATTATGAGCAGTTCTTC.

CDR3 sequence (DNA): TGCGCCAGCAGCTTTGGAGGGGGGGCCCGCACAGATACGCAGTATTTT. This codes for CASSFGGGARTDTQYF. The rearrangement links TRBV5-1 to TRBJ2-3, with a possible D match to TRBD2 (7 bases). Between the trimmed V and J ends, which lost 2 bases and 1 base, there was a span of 14 bases. The germline CDR1 and CDR2 sequences are SGHRS and YFSETQ. CDR3 size: 16 residues.

This chain joins TRBV2 and TRBJ1-2, with 7 bases aligning to TRBD1. Trimming removed 2 bases from V and 8 bases from J; junction bases left unmatched: 8. Germline CDR1 and CDR2: SNHLY and FYNNEI. The CDR3 contains 14 residues. The CDR3 loop is CASSEIAGGYGYTF. The CDR3 nucleotides are TGTGCCAGCAGTGAAATCGCAGGGGGATACGGCTACACCTTC.

The rearrangement joins TRBV19 to TRBJ2-1, with 10 nucleotides matching TRBD2. This CDR3 has 14 amino acids. Germline trimming cut 10 bases from V and 9 bases from J; bases unmatched to any gene: 12. Germline loops: CDR1 LNHDA, CDR2 SQIVND (reference sequence). The CDR3 bases are TGTGCCACCCGGACTAGCGGAGGAGTAGGTGAGCAGTTCTTC. It specifies CATRTSGGVGEQFF.